Sequencing of this T cell receptor beta chain was carried out in a study of blood T cell repertoires in COVID-19. The overall study: In each case, the material was cDNA or gDNA derived from T cells, B-cell-depleted T cells, or PBMCs.

The V gene's germline CDR1 is PRHDT and CDR2 FYEKMQ (reference sequence). V was cut by 3 bases and J by 0 bases, with 9 bases left in between. CDR3 length: 14 residues. Original analysis: Cell counts per sample came from amplifying reference gene primers. Method: immunoSEQ multiplex PCR; TCRdb's copy keeps in-frame clones and lacks some. The DNA gave D and trimming, while V, J and clone size come from that table. The data show some 160,000 clones, around 82% seen once. Sequencing was done on a sample of peripheral blood. This sequence originates from an older woman who had recovered from COVID-19. The rearrangement joins TRBV13 to TRBJ2-7; D gene uncertain. The CDR3 nucleotides are TGTGCCAGCAGCTTGGGCAGCAGCTCCTACGAGCAGTACTTC. It is translated as CASSLGSSSYEQYF.